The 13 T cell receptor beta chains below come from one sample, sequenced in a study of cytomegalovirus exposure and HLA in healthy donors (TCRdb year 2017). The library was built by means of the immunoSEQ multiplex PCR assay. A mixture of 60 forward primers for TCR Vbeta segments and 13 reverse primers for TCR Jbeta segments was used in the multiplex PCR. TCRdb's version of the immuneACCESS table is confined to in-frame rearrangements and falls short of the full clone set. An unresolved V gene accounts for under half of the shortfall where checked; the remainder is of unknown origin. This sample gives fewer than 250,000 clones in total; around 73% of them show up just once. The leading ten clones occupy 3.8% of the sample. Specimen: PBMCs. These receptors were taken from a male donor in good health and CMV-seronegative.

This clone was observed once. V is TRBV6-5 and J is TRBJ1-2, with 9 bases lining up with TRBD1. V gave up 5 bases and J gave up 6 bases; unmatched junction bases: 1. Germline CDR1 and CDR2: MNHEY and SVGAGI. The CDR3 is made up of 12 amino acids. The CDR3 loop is CASSTGGNGYTF. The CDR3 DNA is TGTGCCAGCAGTACAGGGGGCAATGGCTACACCTTC.

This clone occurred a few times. CDR3 nucleotides: TGTGCCAGCAGCGACAGGGACTCCTTCTACGAGCAGTACTTC. Protein: CASSDRDSFYEQYF. The V and J genes are TRBV7-9 and TRBJ2-7; D might be TRBD1 (7 bases). The CDR3 covers 14 residues. CDR1 SEHNR and CDR2 FQNEAQ come from the germline V gene (reference sequence). V was trimmed by 5 bases and J by 3 bases, leaving 14 bases between them. The entire variable domain, with the rest obtained from reference TRBV7-9 and TRBJ2-7, is as follows: DTGVSQNPRHKITKRGQNVTFRCDPISEHNRLYWYRQTLGQGPEFLTYFQNEAQLEKSRLLSDRFSAERPKGSFSTLEIQRTEQGDSAMYLCASSDRDSFYEQYFGPGTRLTVT.

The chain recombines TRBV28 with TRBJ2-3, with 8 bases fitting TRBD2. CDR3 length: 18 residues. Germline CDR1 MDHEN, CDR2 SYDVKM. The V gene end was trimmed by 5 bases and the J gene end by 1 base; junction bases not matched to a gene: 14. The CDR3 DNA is TGTGCCAGCAGTCCAAGCGGGAGATGGGGGGACGGCACAGATACGCAGTATTTT. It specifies CASSPSGRWGDGTDTQYF.

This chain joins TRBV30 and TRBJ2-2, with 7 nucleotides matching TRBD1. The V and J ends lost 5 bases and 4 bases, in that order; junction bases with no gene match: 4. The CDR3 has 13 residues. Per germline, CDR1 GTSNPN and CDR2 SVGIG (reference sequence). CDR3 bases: TGTGCCTGGTCGACAGGGTCCACCGGGGAGCTGTTTTTT. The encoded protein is CAWSTGSTGELFF.

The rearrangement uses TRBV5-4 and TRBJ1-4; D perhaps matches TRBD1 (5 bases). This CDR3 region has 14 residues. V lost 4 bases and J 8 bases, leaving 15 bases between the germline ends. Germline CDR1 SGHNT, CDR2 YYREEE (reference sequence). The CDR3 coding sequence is TGTGCCAGCAGCCCGGTCGGGGGGACGGAAAAACTGTTTTTT. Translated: CASSPVGGTEKLFF.

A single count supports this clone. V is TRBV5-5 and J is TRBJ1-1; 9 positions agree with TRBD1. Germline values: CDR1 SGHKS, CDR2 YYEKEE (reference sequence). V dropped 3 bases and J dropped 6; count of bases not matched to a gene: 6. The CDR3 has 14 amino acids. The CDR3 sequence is CASSSEDRGSEAFF. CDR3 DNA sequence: TGTGCCAGCAGCTCAGAGGACAGGGGCTCTGAAGCTTTCTTT.

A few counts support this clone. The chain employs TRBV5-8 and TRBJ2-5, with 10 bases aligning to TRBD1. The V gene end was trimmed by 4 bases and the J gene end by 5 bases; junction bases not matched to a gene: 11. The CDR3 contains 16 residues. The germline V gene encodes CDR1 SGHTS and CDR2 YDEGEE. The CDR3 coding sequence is TGTGCCAGCAGCACGGGGACAGGGGAAATACGGGAGACCCAGTACTTC. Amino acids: CASSTGTGEIRETQYF.

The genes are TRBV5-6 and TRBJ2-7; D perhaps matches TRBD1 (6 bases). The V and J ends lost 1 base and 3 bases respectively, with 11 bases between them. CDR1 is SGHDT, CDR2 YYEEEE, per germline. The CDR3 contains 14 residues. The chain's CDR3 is CASSLLRGGYEQYF. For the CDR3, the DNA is TGTGCCAGCAGCTTGTTACGAGGGGGCTACGAGCAGTACTTC.

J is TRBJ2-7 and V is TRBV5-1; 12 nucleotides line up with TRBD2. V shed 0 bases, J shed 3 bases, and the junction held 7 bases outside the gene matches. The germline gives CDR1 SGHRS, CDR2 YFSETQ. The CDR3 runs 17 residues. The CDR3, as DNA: TGCGCCAGCAGCTTGGGTCTAGCGGGAGGGACAATCTACGAGCAGTACTTC. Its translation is CASSLGLAGGTIYEQYF.

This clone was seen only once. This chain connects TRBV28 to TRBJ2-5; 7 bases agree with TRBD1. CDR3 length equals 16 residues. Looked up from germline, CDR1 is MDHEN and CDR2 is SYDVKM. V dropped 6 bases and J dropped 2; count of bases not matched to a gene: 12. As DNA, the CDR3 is TGTGCCAGCAGCCCCGGAACAGGGGTTCCTCAAGAGACCCAGTACTTC. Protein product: CASSPGTGVPQETQYF.

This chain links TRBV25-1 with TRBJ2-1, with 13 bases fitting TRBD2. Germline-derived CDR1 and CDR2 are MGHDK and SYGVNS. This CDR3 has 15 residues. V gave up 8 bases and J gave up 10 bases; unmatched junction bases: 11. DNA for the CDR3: TGTGCCAGCCGCACTAGCGGGAGGGCCGGGGACGAGCAGTTCTTC. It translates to CASRTSGRAGDEQFF.

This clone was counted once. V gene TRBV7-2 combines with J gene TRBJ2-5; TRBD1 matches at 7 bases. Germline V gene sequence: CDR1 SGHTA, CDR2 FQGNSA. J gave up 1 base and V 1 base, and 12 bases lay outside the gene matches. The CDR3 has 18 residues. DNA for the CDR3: TGTGCCAGCAGCTTAGTTACAGGGGCCTCATTAAGCCAAGAGACCCAGTACTTC. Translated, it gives CASSLVTGASLSQETQYF. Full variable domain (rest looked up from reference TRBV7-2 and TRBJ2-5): GAGVSQSPSNKVTEKGKDVELRCDPISGHTALYWYRQSLGQGLEFLIYFQGNSAPDKSGLPSDRFSAERTGGSVSTLTIQRTQQEDSAVYLCASSLVTGASLSQETQYFGPGTRLLVL.

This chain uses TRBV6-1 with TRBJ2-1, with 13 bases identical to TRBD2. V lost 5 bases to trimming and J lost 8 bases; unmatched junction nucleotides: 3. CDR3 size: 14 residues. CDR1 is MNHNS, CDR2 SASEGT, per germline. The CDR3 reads CASSWTSGSYEQFF. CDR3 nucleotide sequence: TGTGCCAGCAGTTGGACTAGCGGGAGCTATGAGCAGTTCTTC.